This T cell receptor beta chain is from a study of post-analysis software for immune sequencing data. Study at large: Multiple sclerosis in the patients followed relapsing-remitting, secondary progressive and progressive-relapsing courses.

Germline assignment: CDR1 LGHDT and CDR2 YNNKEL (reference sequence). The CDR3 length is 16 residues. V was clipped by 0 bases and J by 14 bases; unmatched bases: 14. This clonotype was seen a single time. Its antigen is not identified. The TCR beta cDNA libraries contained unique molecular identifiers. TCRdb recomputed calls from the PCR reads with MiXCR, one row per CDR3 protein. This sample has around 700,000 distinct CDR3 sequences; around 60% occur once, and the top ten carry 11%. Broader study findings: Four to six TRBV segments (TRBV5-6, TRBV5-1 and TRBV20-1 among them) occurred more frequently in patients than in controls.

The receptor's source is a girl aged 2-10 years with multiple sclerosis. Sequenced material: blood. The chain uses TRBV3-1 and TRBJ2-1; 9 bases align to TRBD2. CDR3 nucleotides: TGTGCCAGCAGCCAAGATCAAGCGGGAGGACCACTTTTGGAGTTCTTC. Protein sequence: CASSQDQAGGPLLEFF.